Listed below are T cell receptor beta chains from one sample, sequenced in a study of blood T cell repertoires in COVID-19. This table comes from immunoSEQ multiplex PCR, and its TCRdb copy is limited to in-frame clones, with some not included. Here the sample spans some 150,000 clones, around four fifths being singletons. Sequences were obtained from PBMCs or T cells enriched from blood (not recorded which). The source is a woman aged 45-65 years in a cohort exposed to, infected with or recovered from COVID-19 (not recorded which). Both conserved end residues are part of each CDR3. A D gene is named only where the DNA matches it firmly. Where a row states a size, it is once, few, many or the class of an expanded clone; other rows omit it.

NA	TRBV28	TRBJ1-5	NA	CASSPTGAIRPQHF	TGTGCCAGCAGTCCTACAGGTGCCATCAGGCCCCAGCATTTT
NA	TRBV14	TRBJ1-6	NA	CASSQQGAGGNSPLHF	TGTGCCAGCAGCCAACAGGGCGCAGGTGGGAATTCACCCCTCCACTTT
NA	TRBV6-1	TRBJ1-6	NA	CASSEDNNNSPLHF	TGTGCCAGCAGTGAAGACAACAATAATTCACCCCTCCACTTT
TRBD1	TRBV19	TRBJ1-2	NA	CASSIRDRGQGYTF	TGTGCCAGTAGTATCCGGGACAGGGGACAAGGCTACACCTTC
NA	TRBV3-1/TRBV3-2	TRBJ1-6	NA	CASWGGSSPLHF	TGTGCCTCCTGGGGGGGTTCTTCACCCCTCCACTTT
TRBD1	TRBV19	TRBJ1-5	NA	CASSKRDREDQPQHF	TGTGCCAGTAGTAAAAGAGACAGGGAGGATCAGCCCCAGCATTTT
NA	TRBV5-1	TRBJ1-4	once	CASSFTDPTNEKLFF	TGCGCCAGCAGCTTTACAGACCCCACTAATGAAAAACTGTTTTTT
TRBD2	TRBV6-5	TRBJ2-7	NA	CASSQQREGYEQYF	TGTGCCAGCAGTCAACAGCGGGAGGGATACGAGCAGTACTTC
NA	TRBV21-1	TRBJ2-7	NA	CARVRNGDIIYEQYF	TGTGCCAGAGTCAGAAACGGGGATATTATCTACGAGCAGTACTTC
TRBD1	TRBV5-4	TRBJ2-7	once	CASSSAKDRTSYEQYF	TGTGCCAGCAGCTCTGCTAAGGACAGGACCTCCTACGAGCAGTACTTC
TRBD1	TRBV19	TRBJ1-5	once	CASSIAQGGGQPQHF	TGTGCCAGTAGTATAGCCCAGGGGGGCGGGCAGCCCCAGCATTTT
NA	TRBV21-1	TRBJ1-4	NA	CASSKVGGATNEKLFF	TGTGCCAGCAGCAAAGTGGGGGGGGCAACTAATGAAAAACTGTTTTTT
TRBD2	TRBV3-1/TRBV3-2	TRBJ2-7	NA	CASSPRPSGTYEQYF	TGTGCCAGCAGTCCCCGGCCTAGCGGTACCTACGAGCAGTACTTC
TRBD1	TRBV7-9	TRBJ1-5	NA	CASSSGGSQPQHF	TGTGCCAGCAGTTCAGGGGGGAGTCAGCCCCAGCATTTT
NA	TRBV14	TRBJ2-2	NA	CASSSRVPLNTGELFF	TGTGCCAGCAGCTCCCGGGTCCCGTTGAACACCGGGGAGCTGTTTTTT
NA	TRBV19	TRBJ1-3	NA	CASRPLDISGNTIYF	TGTGCCAGTAGACCTCTGGACATCTCTGGAAACACCATATATTTT
TRBD1	TRBV27	TRBJ2-7	NA	CASRTGVYEQYF	TGTGCCAGTCGGACAGGGGTCTACGAGCAGTACTTC
NA	TRBV10-1	TRBJ2-7	once	CASSEELGRYEQYF	TGCGCCAGCAGTGAAGAACTAGGTCGGTACGAGCAGTACTTC
NA	TRBV5-4	TRBJ2-1	NA	CASSAAPFYVRDFYNEQFF	TGTGCCAGCAGCGCGGCGCCTTTCTACGTCAGGGACTTCTACAATGAGCAGTTCTTC
TRBD1	TRBV5-4	TRBJ1-2	NA	CASSYLTGDYGYTF	TGTGCCAGCAGCTACCTGACAGGGGACTATGGCTACACCTTC
TRBD1	TRBV6-5	TRBJ2-7	once	CASSNRDRGYEQYF	TGTGCCAGCAGTAACCGGGACAGGGGGTACGAGCAGTACTTC
NA	TRBV19	TRBJ1-5	NA	CASSMSREDQPQHF	TGTGCCAGTAGTATGTCCAGGGAGGATCAGCCCCAGCATTTT
TRBD1	TRBV20-1	TRBJ1-5	NA	CSASLGQGAGPQHF	TGCAGTGCTAGTTTGGGACAGGGAGCGGGACCCCAGCATTTT
NA	TRBV7-9	TRBJ2-2	NA	CASSTFRTGAGELFF	TGTGCCAGCAGCACCTTTCGTACCGGGGCCGGGGAGCTGTTTTTT
TRBD1	TRBV9	TRBJ2-7	NA	CASSVVRGPQYF	TGTGCCAGCAGCGTAGTGAGGGGGCCACAGTACTTC
TRBD1	TRBV5-1	TRBJ1-4	NA	CASSLARPGDREGEKLFF	TGCGCCAGCAGCTTGGCCCGGCCGGGGGACAGGGAAGGTGAAAAACTGTTTTTT
TRBD1	TRBV3-1/TRBV3-2	TRBJ1-2	NA	CASSPTGAGYGYTF	TGTGCCAGCAGTCCGACAGGGGCCGGCTATGGCTACACCTTC
TRBD1	TRBV5-4	TRBJ2-1	many	CASSSYRDRGAGNEQFF	TGTGCCAGCAGCTCCTATAGAGACAGGGGGGCGGGCAATGAGCAGTTCTTC
NA	TRBV24-1	TRBJ2-7	NA	CATSDFYELGQYF	TGTGCCACCAGTGATTTTTATGAACTCGGGCAGTACTTC
NA	TRBV14	TRBJ2-3	NA	CASSQDDWRDPDTQYF	TGTGCCAGCAGCCAAGATGACTGGCGGGACCCAGATACGCAGTATTTT